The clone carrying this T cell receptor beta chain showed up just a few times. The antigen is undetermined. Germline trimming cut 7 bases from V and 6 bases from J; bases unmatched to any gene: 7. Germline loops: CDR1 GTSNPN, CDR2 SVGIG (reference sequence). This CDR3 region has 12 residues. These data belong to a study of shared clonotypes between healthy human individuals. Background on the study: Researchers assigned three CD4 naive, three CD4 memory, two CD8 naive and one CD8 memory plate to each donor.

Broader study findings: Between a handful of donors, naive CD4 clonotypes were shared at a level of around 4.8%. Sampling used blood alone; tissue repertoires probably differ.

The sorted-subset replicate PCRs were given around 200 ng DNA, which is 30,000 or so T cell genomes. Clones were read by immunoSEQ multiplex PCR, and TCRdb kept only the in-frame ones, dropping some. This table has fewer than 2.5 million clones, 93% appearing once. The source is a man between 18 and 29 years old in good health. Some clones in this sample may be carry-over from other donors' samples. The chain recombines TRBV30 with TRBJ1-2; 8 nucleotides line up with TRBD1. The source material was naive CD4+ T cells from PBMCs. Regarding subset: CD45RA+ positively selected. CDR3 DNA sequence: TGTGCCTCAAGGACAGGGCCGGATGGCTACACCTTC. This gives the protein CASRTGPDGYTF.